Reported below is one T cell receptor beta chain. These data come from a study of blood T cell repertoires in COVID-19. Study overall: Collection of acute and convalescent COVID-19 samples took place in the United States, Italy and Spain. T cells, B-cell-depleted T cells, or PBMCs provided the cDNA or gDNA that served as material.

Germline CDR1 and CDR2: SGHDT and YYEEEE. The CDR3 spans 15 residues. V gave up 0 bases and J gave up 5 bases, with 14 bases separating them. The participants were between roughly 18 and 89 years old and came from 20 to 30 US areas. Authors' processing steps: Reference gene primer amplification in the assay estimated nucleated cell counts. Method: immunoSEQ multiplex PCR; TCRdb's copy keeps in-frame clones and lacks some. Clone size and the V and J calls come from that table; the DNA yielded D and trimming. The sample carries over 200,000 clones, roughly four fifths recorded once. This chain links TRBV5-6 with TRBJ1-1, with D possibly matching TRBD1 (6 bases). The clonotype comes from a man aged 55 to 70 who had recovered from COVID-19. Sequenced input: PBMCs or T cells enriched from blood (not recorded which). As DNA, the CDR3 is TGTGCCAGCAGCTTGGTTTGGGCAGGGGAAACTGAAGCTTTCTTT. Translating gives CASSLVWAGETEAFF.